This entry lists 29 T cell receptor beta chains sequenced from one sample in a study of blood T cell repertoires in COVID-19. The data were produced by immunoSEQ multiplex PCR, yet TCRdb's version contains in-frame clones alone and is incomplete. The sample comprises approximately 150,000 clones, approximately 80% of which are singletons, and around 7.2% rests with the top ten. The sample taken for sequencing was peripheral blood. The receptors stem from a woman between 45 and 65 years old in a cohort sampled during active or convalescent COVID-19.

The J gene is TRBJ2-1, the V gene TRBV7-2, with TRBD2 matching 8 bases. Germline values: CDR1 SGHTA, CDR2 FQGNSA. The junction had 7 bases not matched to a gene; V was cut back by 4 bases and J by 2 bases. The CDR3 totals 16 residues. CDR3 sequence reads: CASSSAGTRAYNEQFF. CDR3 DNA sequence: TGTGCCAGCAGCTCCGCCGGGACTAGAGCCTACAATGAGCAGTTCTTC. Full variable domain (missing parts from reference TRBV7-2 and TRBJ2-1): GAGVSQSPSNKVTEKGKDVELRCDPISGHTALYWYRQSLGQGLEFLIYFQGNSAPDKSGLPSDRFSAERTGGSVSTLTIQRTQQEDSAVYLCASSSAGTRAYNEQFFGPGTRLTVL.

The chain is built from TRBV11-2 and TRBJ2-3, with D possibly TRBD2 on 7 matching bases. Germline V lookup: CDR1 SGHAT, CDR2 FQNNGV. The germline V and J ends were trimmed by 5 bases and 7 bases, with 16 bases remaining between them. CDR3 length equals 14 residues. The CDR3 sequence: CASSQGGGYNTQYF. The CDR3 DNA follows: TGTGCCAGCAGCCAAGGGGGGGGTTATAATACGCAGTATTTT.

The chain carries TRBV3-1 (or the pseudogene TRBV3-2) and TRBJ2-1; possibly TRBD1 for D (5 bases). This CDR3 region has 13 residues. Germline V gene lookup returns CDR1 LGHDT and CDR2 YNNKEL (reference sequence). Deletions cut 5 bases from V and 8 bases from J, with 13 bases between. CDR3 nucleotide sequence: TGTGCCAGCAGCGATTATCAGGGCTATGAGCAGTTCTTC. Translating it yields CASSDYQGYEQFF.

The chain joins TRBV5-1 to TRBJ2-2; the D is unclear. CDR1 is SGHRS and CDR2 is YFSETQ in the germline V gene. This CDR3 is built from 13 residues. The V end lost 4 bases, the J end lost 0 bases, and 4 bases lay between the germline ends. CDR3 in amino acids: CASSLPNTGELFF. The CDR3 DNA follows: TGCGCCAGCAGCCTACCGAACACCGGGGAGCTGTTTTTT.

This clone has just one count. This chain joins TRBV27 and TRBJ1-5; D ambiguous. Germline loops: CDR1 MNHEY, CDR2 SMNVEV (reference sequence). The CDR3 sequence is 15 residues long. Trimming took off 0 bases at V and 5 bases at J, with 11 bases between the two ends. DNA of the CDR3: TGTGCCAGCAGTTTATCACGGGGAAATGATCAGCCCCAGCATTTT. It encodes CASSLSRGNDQPQHF.

This clone was observed a few times. The chain combines TRBV5-6 with TRBJ2-5; 10 bases match TRBD2. V shed 5 bases, J shed 5 bases, and the junction held 9 bases outside the gene matches. CDR3 length: 15 residues. Germline V gene data show CDR1 as SGHDT and CDR2 as YYEEEE. The DNA of the CDR3 is TGTGCCAGCAGTTCCCTAGCGGGGGAGCGTGAGACCCAGTACTTC. Amino acid sequence: CASSSLAGERETQYF.

About this clone: Within the sample, other DNA sequences also encode this same CDR3. This chain links TRBV5-1 with TRBJ1-2; 7 nucleotides line up with TRBD1. V trimming: 0 bases; J trimming: 4 bases; junction bases outside the gene matches: 3. Germline lookup yields CDR1 SGHRS and CDR2 YFSETQ. CDR3 size: 14 residues. This chain's CDR3 is CASSLEGQVYGYTF. The CDR3 region has the DNA TGCGCCAGCAGCTTGGAAGGACAGGTCTATGGCTACACCTTC.

The J gene is TRBJ1-1, the V gene TRBV7-9; maybe TRBD1 (6 bases). V lost 5 bases, J lost 0 bases, and 13 bases lay in between. The CDR3 consists of 15 residues. Germline CDR1 reads SEHNR; CDR2 reads FQNEAQ (reference sequence). CDR3: CASSHPGTLNTEAFF. For the CDR3, the DNA is TGTGCCAGCAGCCACCCTGGGACATTGAACACTGAAGCTTTCTTT.

This clone appeared once. CDR3: CASSVGMTGRNEQFF. The CDR3 DNA follows: TGTGCCAGCTCCGTGGGGATGACAGGACGCAATGAGCAGTTCTTC. V gene TRBV18 combines with J gene TRBJ2-1; tentative D call: TRBD1 (6 bases). This CDR3 region has 15 residues. Trimming left V 6 bases short and J 6 bases short, with 18 bases between. Looked up from germline, CDR1 is KGHSH and CDR2 is LQKENI.

Worth noting for this clone: Other DNA sequences from this sample encode an identical CDR3 as well. V and J are TRBV6-5 and TRBJ1-2; perhaps TRBD1 as D (5 bases). Germline V gene data show CDR1 as MNHEY and CDR2 as SVGAGI. This CDR3 spans 13 amino acids. V gave up 0 bases and J gave up 5 bases, with 7 bases separating them. The chain's CDR3 is CASSYSGGYGYTF. The CDR3 DNA reads as TGTGCCAGCAGTTACTCGGGGGGTTATGGCTACACCTTC.

The rearrangement uses TRBV18 and TRBJ1-5; the D gene is possibly TRBD1 (6 bases). Trimming took off 3 bases at V and 0 bases at J, with 12 bases between the two ends. This CDR3 region has 16 residues. The V gene's germline CDR1 is KGHSH and CDR2 LQKENI. CDR3 DNA sequence: TGTGCCAGCTCACCCGGGACAACTTTTAGCAATCAGCCCCAGCATTTT. It encodes CASSPGTTFSNQPQHF.

There are a few counts of this clone. This chain uses TRBV7-2 with TRBJ1-1; unclear D gene. CDR1 and CDR2 (germline): SGHTA, FQGNSA. Trimming left V 1 base short and J 10 bases short, with 13 bases between. The CDR3 runs 13 residues. This CDR3 is CASSLGPDTSAFF. CDR3 DNA sequence: TGTGCCAGCAGCTTAGGACCCGACACCTCAGCTTTCTTT.

The chain has TRBV5-4 and TRBJ1-2; no reliable D call. This CDR3 is built from 14 residues. Germline assignment: CDR1 SGHNT and CDR2 YYREEE (reference sequence). The V and J ends lost 3 bases and 6 bases respectively, with 15 bases between them. CDR3 loop: CASSWSGAGDGYTF. The CDR3 nucleotides read TGTGCCAGCAGCTGGAGCGGAGCCGGCGATGGCTACACCTTC.

The gene calls are TRBV30 and TRBJ2-3; D might be TRBD1 (6 bases). CDR1 is GTSNPN and CDR2 is SVGIG in the germline V gene (reference sequence). V dropped 3 bases and J dropped 4 bases, with 14 bases sitting between them. This CDR3 region has 14 residues. CDR3 coding DNA: TGTGCCTGGAGGGCCAACAGGGTGGCAGATACGCAGTATTTT. Protein: CAWRANRVADTQYF.

This chain uses TRBV7-9 with TRBJ2-3; 8 bases line up with TRBD2. V was pared by 4 bases and J by 2 bases, with 8 bases of the junction left unmatched. Germline values: CDR1 SEHNR, CDR2 FQNEAQ (reference sequence). The CDR3 extends over 16 amino acids. In DNA form, the CDR3 reads TGTGCCAGCAGCTGGGCTGGCGGGGGGATCACAGATACGCAGTATTTT. Its translation is CASSWAGGGITDTQYF.

This clone was observed many times. This chain connects TRBV6-1 to TRBJ2-7, with a weak D call TRBD2 (6 bases). Germline values: CDR1 MNHNS, CDR2 SASEGT. V lost 1 base, J lost 1 base, and 14 bases lay in between. CDR3 length: 16 amino acids. The CDR3 loop is CASSEEDGTPSYEQYF. The CDR3 nucleotides read TGTGCCAGCAGTGAAGAAGATGGGACTCCATCCTACGAGCAGTACTTC.

The chain is built from TRBV11-1 and TRBJ1-2, with D maybe TRBD1 (5 bases). Germline assignment: CDR1 SGHAT and CDR2 FQDESV (reference sequence). Between the trimmed V and J ends, which lost 3 bases and 2 bases, there was a span of 7 bases. The CDR3 has 13 residues. As DNA, the CDR3 is TGTGCCAGCAGCTTGGGGCAGAACTATGGCTACACCTTC. Translation gives CASSLGQNYGYTF.

This clone was seen more than once but under ten times. J is TRBJ1-1 and V is TRBV18; 7 nucleotides line up with TRBD1. CDR1 and CDR2 (germline): KGHSH, LQKENI. J was trimmed by 1 base and V by 4 bases; bases with no gene match: 6. This CDR3 is 15 amino acids long. In nucleotides, the CDR3 is TGTGCCAGCTCACGAGCCGGGACAGCGAACACTGAAGCTTTCTTT. Encoded protein: CASSRAGTANTEAFF.

Only one count was recorded for this clone. V and J are TRBV6-5 and TRBJ1-2, with 8 bases fitting TRBD1. This CDR3 is built from 16 residues. Germline V gene sequence: CDR1 MNHEY, CDR2 SVGAGI. J gave up 3 bases and V 0 bases, and 6 bases lay outside the gene matches. The chain's CDR3 is CASSYSRGLSDYGYTF. Written as DNA, the CDR3 is TGTGCCAGCAGTTACTCCAGGGGGCTGTCCGACTATGGCTACACCTTC.

This chain links TRBV5-4 with TRBJ1-6, with TRBD1 matching 8 bases. CDR3 length: 15 amino acids. V lost 2 bases and J lost 10; bases outside the gene matches: 8. In germline, CDR1 is SGHNT, CDR2 YYREEE (reference sequence). CDR3: CASSFRTGQDSPLHF. Here the CDR3 DNA reads TGTGCCAGCAGCTTTCGGACAGGGCAAGACTCACCCCTCCACTTT.

This clone came up a few times. The V gene is TRBV5-1, the J gene TRBJ1-2; D may be TRBD1 (5 bases). The germline CDR1 and CDR2 sequences are SGHRS and YFSETQ. This CDR3 is 14 amino acids long. V was clipped by 2 bases and J by 4 bases, with 12 bases between them. DNA of the CDR3: TGCGCCAGCAGCTTCATGGAGGGGTTCTATGGCTACACCTTC. Translated, it gives CASSFMEGFYGYTF.

The CDR3 reads CASSLGWARYNSPLHF. Here the CDR3 DNA reads TGTGCCAGCAGCTTAGGGTGGGCCCGCTATAATTCACCCCTCCACTTT. V is TRBV11-2 and J is TRBJ1-6, with D unclear. Trimming removed 1 base from V and 3 bases from J, with 10 bases in between. Germline V gene sequence: CDR1 SGHAT, CDR2 FQNNGV. The CDR3 has 16 residues. The full variable domain, in which reference TRBV11-2 and TRBJ1-6 provide the parts outside the CDR3, is EAGVAQSPRYKIIEKRQSVAFWCNPISGHATLYWYQQILGQGPKLLIQFQNNGVVDDSQLPKDRFSAERLKGVDSTLKIQPAKLEDSAVYLCASSLGWARYNSPLHFGNGTRLTVT.

This clone was counted only a few times. The chain recombines TRBV19 with TRBJ2-5; weak D call: TRBD2 (5 bases). The ends were cut back, 5 bases at V and 0 bases at J, with 10 bases in the middle. Germline CDR1 LNHDA, CDR2 SQIVND (reference sequence). The CDR3 length is 14 residues. CDR3 in DNA: TGTGCCAGTAGTTCAGCGGCCTACCAAGAGACCCAGTACTTC. It is translated as CASSSAAYQETQYF.

V gene TRBV11-3 combines with J gene TRBJ2-2; D is perhaps TRBD1 (5 bases). The CDR3 has 12 amino acids. CDR1 is SGHNT and CDR2 is YENEEA in the germline V gene. The V end lost 2 bases, the J end lost 9 bases, and 7 bases lay between the germline ends. CDR3 sequence: CASSLRGRELFF. DNA of the CDR3: TGTGCCAGCAGCTTAAGGGGAAGGGAGCTGTTTTTT.

The chain carries TRBV7-9 and TRBJ1-2; 7 bases match TRBD1. V was clipped by 5 bases and J by 5 bases; unmatched bases: 8. The CDR3 has 14 residues. In germline, CDR1 is SEHNR, CDR2 FQNEAQ (reference sequence). The CDR3 bases are TGTGCCAGCAGCGAGACAGGGTTTGAATATGGCTACACCTTC. As protein: CASSETGFEYGYTF.

This clone showed up just a few times. The chain uses TRBV6-5 and TRBJ1-2, with TRBD1 as a possible D gene (6 bases). Germline V gene data show CDR1 as MNHEY and CDR2 as SVGAGI. V was cut by 4 bases and J by 4 bases, with 13 bases left in between. The CDR3 has 14 residues. The DNA for the CDR3 is TGTGCCAGCAGTTTCGGACAGAGAGGCTATGGCTACACCTTC. Protein sequence: CASSFGQRGYGYTF.

The genes are TRBV12-2 and TRBJ1-1; the D call of TRBD1 is as the table states it, not checked on the DNA. TRBV12-2 is a known pseudogene. The CDR3 runs to 16 residues. CDR3 protein: CASRSRTGKTVTEAFF. The CDR3 DNA is TGTGCAAGTCGCTCCAGGACAGGGAAAACAGTTACTGAAGCTTTCTTT.

This clone has just one count. The chain has TRBV4-2 and TRBJ2-3; the match to TRBD2 covers 8 bases. V lost 5 bases to trimming and J lost 3 bases; unmatched junction nucleotides: 7. This CDR3 has 15 residues. Germline lookup yields CDR1 LGHNA and CDR2 YNFKEQ. The CDR3 loop is CASSSRGLGTDTQYF. CDR3 bases: TGTGCCAGCAGCTCCCGGGGACTAGGGACAGATACGCAGTATTTT.

V and J are TRBV4-1 and TRBJ1-1, with TRBD1 matching 7 bases. Germline loops: CDR1 MGHRA, CDR2 YSYEKL. CDR3 length equals 17 residues. Losses at the gene ends were 3 bases for V and 4 bases for J; bases not matched to a gene: 14. The CDR3 loop is CASSHPRDSPAGTEAFF. CDR3 bases: TGCGCCAGCAGCCACCCCCGGGACAGCCCGGCGGGCACTGAAGCTTTCTTT.